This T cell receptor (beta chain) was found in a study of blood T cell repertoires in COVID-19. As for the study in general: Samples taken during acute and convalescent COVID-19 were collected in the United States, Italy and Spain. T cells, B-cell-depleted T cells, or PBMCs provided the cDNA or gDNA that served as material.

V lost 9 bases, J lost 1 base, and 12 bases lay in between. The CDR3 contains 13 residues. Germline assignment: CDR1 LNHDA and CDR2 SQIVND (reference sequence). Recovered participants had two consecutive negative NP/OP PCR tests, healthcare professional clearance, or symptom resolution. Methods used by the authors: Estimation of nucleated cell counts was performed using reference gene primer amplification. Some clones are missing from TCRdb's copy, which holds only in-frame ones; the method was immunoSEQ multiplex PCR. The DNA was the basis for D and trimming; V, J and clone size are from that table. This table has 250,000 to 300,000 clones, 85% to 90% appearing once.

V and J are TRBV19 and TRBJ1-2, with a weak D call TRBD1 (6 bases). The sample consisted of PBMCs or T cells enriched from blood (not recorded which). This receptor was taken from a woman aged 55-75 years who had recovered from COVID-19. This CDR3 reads CASRQDFNYGYTF. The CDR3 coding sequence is TGTGCCAGCAGACAGGACTTTAACTATGGCTACACCTTC.